Listed below are T cell receptor beta chains from one sample, sequenced in a study of T-cell reconstitution after alpha-beta-depleted transplantation in children. Via MiXCR, TCRdb re-called the PCR reads, giving one row per CDR3 protein. Here the sample spans roughly 100,000 distinct CDR3 sequences, about 7.5% being singletons. The sequencing here drew on PBMCs, taken before TCRalphabeta/CD19-depleted stem cell transplant. The source of these receptors is a boy between 2 and 10 years old with acute lymphoblastic leukemia, due to receive a stem cell transplant. CDR3s include the opening cysteine and the closing phenylalanine or tryptophan. Each record gives: clone size, J gene, V gene, D gene, CDR3 DNA, CDR3 protein. A D gene is named only where the DNA matches it firmly. The size field is filled for only some rows; it gives once, few, many or a size class.

>many|TRBJ1-3|TRBV5-1|-
TGCGCCAGCAGCCCCCAGTCGTCGGGAAACACCATATATTTT
CASSPQSSGNTIYF
>few|TRBJ2-1|TRBV7-2|-
TGTGCCAGCAGCGCCGGATACAGCTCCTACAATGAGCAGTTCTTC
CASSAGYSSYNEQFF
>few|TRBJ2-2|TRBV5-1|-
TGCGCCAGTATGCAGGGGGGATCGAACACCGGGGAGCTGTTTTTT
CASMQGGSNTGELFF
>-|TRBJ2-7|TRBV5-1|TRBD1
TGCGCCAGCAGCGGGACAGGGGGAGTGGGCGAGCAGTACTTC
CASSGTGGVGEQYF
>-|TRBJ2-5|TRBV28|-
TGTGCCAGCAGTTTTTGGCCCCCTTCGGAAGCGGTACTATTAGAGACCCAGAACTTC
CASSFWPPSEAVLLETQNF
>many|TRBJ1-6|TRBV2|-
TGTGCCAGCCGTGGGGCACGGGGTTCACCCCTCCACTTT
CASRGARGSPLHF
>few|TRBJ2-3|TRBV2|TRBD2
TGTGCCAGCAGTGACACTAGCGGGGGAAGGGATACGCAGTATTTT
CASSDTSGGRDTQYF
>many|TRBJ2-1|TRBV5-1|TRBD2
TGCGCCAGCAGCTTGGTTTCCCTAGCGGGAGGCTACAATGAGCAGTTCTTC
CASSLVSLAGGYNEQFF
>few|TRBJ2-7|TRBV10-1|TRBD1
TGCGCCAGCACGACTGGACAGGGGGCCACCTACGAGCAGTACTTC
CASTTGQGATYEQYF
>few|TRBJ2-1|TRBV5-5|TRBD2
TGTGCCAGCAGCTTGTATCCTAGCGGGGAAGCCTACTACAATGAGCAGTTCTTC
CASSLYPSGEAYYNEQFF
>-|TRBJ2-6|TRBV18|-
TGTGCCAGCTCACCATTGGGCCAACACTCTGGGGCCAACGTCCTGACTTTC
CASSPLGQHSGANVLTF
>-|TRBJ1-1|TRBV12-3/TRBV12-4|-
TGTGCCAGCAGTTTATGGGGCGGTGAAGCTTTCTTT
CASSLWGGEAFF
>-|TRBJ1-6|TRBV7-9|-
TGTGCCAGCAGCCCCCCCGTGGACTCTAATTCACCCCTCCACTTT
CASSPPVDSNSPLHF
>-|TRBJ2-1|TRBV20-1|-
TGCAGTGCTAGAAGGATTGAGACGGACTACAATGAGCAGTTCTTC
CSARRIETDYNEQFF
>many|TRBJ2-7|TRBV7-2|-
TGTGCCAGCAGCCGCGGGGGCCAATCCTACGAGCAGTACTTC
CASSRGGQSYEQYF
>medium-sized|TRBJ2-3|TRBV7-9|-
TGTGCCAGCAGCACGGCCGACAGGTATATTACAGATACGCAGTATTTT
CASSTADRYITDTQYF
>many|TRBJ2-7|TRBV12-3/TRBV12-4|TRBD1
TGTGCCAGCAGTCGGACAGGGATGAACGAGCAGTACTTC
CASSRTGMNEQYF
>many|TRBJ2-5|TRBV7-2|-
TGTGCCAGCAGCTTAGCGGTAGGGGGGGTTGAGACCCAGTACTTC
CASSLAVGGVETQYF
>many|TRBJ1-1|TRBV20-1|-
TGCAGTGCTAGAGAGGCAGGGAGAAGGACTGAAGCTTTCTTT
CSAREAGRRTEAFF
>few|TRBJ1-2|TRBV29-1|-
TGCAGCGTTGAGGGTGATGCTGGCTACACCTTC
CSVEGDAGYTF
>-|TRBJ1-1|TRBV9|-
TGTGCCAGCAGCGTAGCAGGGATCACTGAAGCTTTCTTT
CASSVAGITEAFF
>-|TRBJ2-7|TRBV7-2|TRBD2
TGTGCCAGCAGCTTAGCGACCGGGGGGGCCCGCAACGAGCAGTACTTC
CASSLATGGARNEQYF
>few|TRBJ2-2|TRBV7-6|-
TGTGCCAGCAGCTTTGGAAGTAGTAGAGGGTCCGGGGAGCTGTTTTTT
CASSFGSSRGSGELFF
>few|TRBJ1-3|TRBV6-1|-
TGTGCCAGCAAAGAGGGACGGGGAAACTCTGGAAACACCATATATTTT
CASKEGRGNSGNTIYF
>-|TRBJ1-1|TRBV5-4|-
TGTGCCAGCAGCTTGGATGCTCTCGGGCACCCGAACACTGAAGCTTTCTTT
CASSLDALGHPNTEAFF
>few|TRBJ2-2|TRBV7-9|TRBD1
TGTGCCAGCAGCTCGGGGACAGGGACCACCGGGGAGCTGTTTTTT
CASSSGTGTTGELFF
>-|TRBJ1-5|TRBV7-6|-
TGTGCCAGCAGTCCTGGACAGTTCAATCAGCCCCAGCATTTT
CASSPGQFNQPQHF
>few|TRBJ2-3|TRBV20-1|TRBD2
TGCAGTGCCTGGGGACTAGCGGGAATTGGGGCCACAGATACGCAGTATTTT
CSAWGLAGIGATDTQYF
>few|TRBJ1-5|TRBV9|TRBD1
TGTGCCAGCAGCCTGGAGGGGGCACACAATCAGCCCCAGCATTTT
CASSLEGAHNQPQHF
>many|TRBJ2-6|TRBV4-2|-
TGTGCCAGCAGCCAAGATGAAGGGGGTTCTGGGGCCAACGTCCTGACTTTC
CASSQDEGGSGANVLTF
>many|TRBJ1-5|TRBV20-1|-
TGCAGTGCTAGGACCCCCGGGGGTCGACAGCCCCAGCATTTT
CSARTPGGRQPQHF
>many|TRBJ2-1|TRBV11-3|TRBD2
TGTGCCAGCAGCCGGCGGGGGGCCACCTACAATGAGCAGTTCTTC
CASSRRGATYNEQFF
>-|TRBJ1-4|TRBV20-1|TRBD1
TGCAGTGCTTATGCGACAGGGACTAATGAAAAACTGTTTTTT
CSAYATGTNEKLFF
>-|TRBJ2-7|TRBV5-6|-
TGTGCCAGCAGCAAACTCAGGAGCTCCTACGAGCAGTACTTC
CASSKLRSSYEQYF
>many|TRBJ2-3|TRBV6-2/TRBV6-3|TRBD1
TGTGCCAGCAGCCCCGGACAGGGTCCAGATACGCAGTATTTT
CASSPGQGPDTQYF
>-|TRBJ1-1|TRBV20-1|TRBD1
TGCAGTGCTGAAAGGGGGCTTAACACTGAAGCTTTCTTT
CSAERGLNTEAFF
>-|TRBJ2-1|TRBV7-6|-
TGTGCCAGCAGCACCACTACCCTCAACAATGAGCAGTTCTTC
CASSTTTLNNEQFF
>-|TRBJ1-2|TRBV6-1|TRBD1
TGTGCCAGCAGTGCCTGGGACAGGGGAAGCTATGGCTACACCTTC
CASSAWDRGSYGYTF
>-|TRBJ2-5|TRBV2|TRBD2
TGTGCCAGCAGCCCTCCGGGACTAACCCCATCCATCCAAGAGACCCAGTACTTC
CASSPPGLTPSIQETQYF
>few|TRBJ2-5|TRBV20-1|TRBD2
TGCAGTGCTAGACAGCGGGGGGGCCGGGAGACCCAGTACTTC
CSARQRGGRETQYF
>-|TRBJ2-3|TRBV12-3/TRBV12-4|TRBD2
TGTGCCAGCAGTTCCCCTGGGCGGGGGACCTTAAGCACAGATACGCAGTATTTT
CASSSPGRGTLSTDTQYF
>few|TRBJ1-2|TRBV27|TRBD1
TGTGCCAGCAGTCCGGGGACAGGAGCGTTCTATGGCTACACCTTC
CASSPGTGAFYGYTF
>-|TRBJ1-1|TRBV20-1|-
TGCAGTGCTAGAGGGGGGCAGGGCATAATAGCTTTCTTT
CSARGGQGIIAFF
>many|TRBJ2-7|TRBV12-3/TRBV12-4|-
TGTGCCAGCAGTTTTTCCGACGAGCAGTACTTC
CASSFSDEQYF
>many|TRBJ2-3|TRBV6-1|TRBD1
TGTGCCACCCTACCCCGGGACAGGGGCTCTGATACGCAGTATTTT
CATLPRDRGSDTQYF
>-|TRBJ2-7|TRBV5-1|-
TGCGCCAGCAGCTCCGGGACAAGTTCAGGGGAGCAGTACTTC
CASSSGTSSGEQYF
>many|TRBJ2-5|TRBV27|-
TGTGCCAGCAGTTTTGTGGATAGCCAAGAGACCCAGTACTTC
CASSFVDSQETQYF
>many|TRBJ2-1|TRBV4-1|-
TGCGCCAGCAGCCGACCGGAGGGAAATGAGCAGTTCTTC
CASSRPEGNEQFF
>few|TRBJ2-3|TRBV5-4|TRBD2
TGTGCCAGCAGCCCACACCCGCTAGCGGGGGGAACAGATACGCAGTATTTT
CASSPHPLAGGTDTQYF
>few|TRBJ2-2|TRBV20-1|TRBD2
TGCAGTGCTCTAGCGGGGGGGCGATACACCGGGGAGCTGTTTTTT
CSALAGGRYTGELFF
>-|TRBJ2-3|TRBV10-3|TRBD1
TGTGCCATCGCCGGGACAGGGCGCACAGATACGCAGTATTTT
CAIAGTGRTDTQYF
>many|TRBJ2-3|TRBV7-2|TRBD2
TGTGCCAGCAGACTCCCGGGGGCGGGGGGCGGAGATACGCAGTATTTT
CASRLPGAGGGDTQYF
>many|TRBJ1-4|TRBV5-1|TRBD1
TGCGCCAGCAGCTTGGGGGACAGTAATGAAAAACTGTTTTTT
CASSLGDSNEKLFF
>-|TRBJ2-7|TRBV7-2|TRBD2
TGTGCCAGCAGCCCCAGGGCGGGGGACTCCTACGAGCAGTACTTC
CASSPRAGDSYEQYF
>many|TRBJ2-2|TRBV5-1|-
TGCGCCAGCAGCTTTGGCACCGGGGAGCTGTTTTTT
CASSFGTGELFF
>many|TRBJ2-2|TRBV28|TRBD1
TGTGGTATTCGGTCGTCCGGGACAGGGATGAACACCGGGGAGCTGTTTTTT
CGIRSSGTGMNTGELFF
>many|TRBJ1-3|TRBV11-2|TRBD1
TGTGCCAGCAACCCGACAGGGTCTTTTGGAAACACCATATATTTT
CASNPTGSFGNTIYF
>-|TRBJ1-1|TRBV6-2/TRBV6-3|TRBD1
TGTGCCAGCAGTTACTTCACAGGGGGCCTGGACACTGAAGCTTTCTTT
CASSYFTGGLDTEAFF
>many|TRBJ2-7|TRBV11-3|TRBD2
TGTGCCAGCAGCTTAGTAGACAGCGGGGGCTCCTACGAGCAGTACTTC
CASSLVDSGGSYEQYF
>-|TRBJ1-1|TRBV6-2/TRBV6-3|-
TGTGCCAGCAGTTACCCCCCAGCACAGAACACTGAAGCTTTCTTT
CASSYPPAQNTEAFF